This TCR beta chain was recorded in a study of beta chain features in type 1 diabetes. This clone was found once. Without exception, sorted populations had purity beyond 95%. This CDR3 has 18 residues. Germline V gene sequence: CDR1 SGHRS, CDR2 YFSETQ. With V trimmed by 4 bases and J by 0 bases, 10 bases remained unmatched. The sequenced template was cDNA made from the entire isolated RNA. Assay: immunoSEQ multiplex PCR; the TCRdb copy retains only in-frame clones and omits some. The sample holds over 65,000 clones, about 32% seen once. The V and J genes are TRBV5-1 and TRBJ2-3; 11 bases align to TRBD2. The source of this sequence is a woman aged 18-35 years in good health. Sequenced material: stem cell memory CD4+ T cells from blood. The CDR3 spells CASSRGTSGNPSTDTQYF. DNA of the CDR3: TGCGCCAGCAGCCGCGGGACTAGCGGAAACCCGAGCACAGATACGCAGTATTTT. Complete variable domain (other parts from reference TRBV5-1 and TRBJ2-3): KAGVTQTPRYLIKTRGQQVTLSCSPISGHRSVSWYQQTPGQGLQFLFEYFSETQRNKGNFPGRFSGRQFSNSRSEMNVSTLELGDSALYLCASSRGTSGNPSTDTQYFGPGTRLTVL.